These 2 T cell receptor beta chains originate from one sample sequenced in a study of blood T cell repertoires in COVID-19. The method was immunoSEQ multiplex PCR; TCRdb's version includes in-frame clones alone and lacks a portion of them. The table includes 200,000 to 250,000 clones, around 90% detected once. What was sequenced was peripheral blood. The receptor source for this set is a man between 25 and 39 years old with COVID-19, enrolled during active disease.

This clone has a single count. The chain couples TRBV21-1 to TRBJ2-7; the D call of TRBD2 is as the table states it, not checked on the DNA. TRBV21-1 is recorded as a pseudogene. The CDR3 contains 10 residues. CDR3 sequence reads: CASTLYEQYF. The CDR3 DNA follows: TGTGCCAGCACCCTATACGAGCAGTACTTC.

This clone was observed once. The V and J genes are TRBV5-4 and TRBJ1-1; TRBD1 might be the D (6 bases). The CDR3 runs to 14 residues. CDR1 is SGHNT and CDR2 is YYREEE in the germline V gene (reference sequence). Trimming took off 3 bases at V and 3 bases at J, with 12 bases between the two ends. The CDR3: CASSWQGRDTEAFF. DNA for the CDR3: TGTGCCAGCAGCTGGCAGGGGAGGGACACTGAAGCTTTCTTT. The full variable domain, rest sourced from reference TRBV5-4 and TRBJ1-1, is ETGVTQSPTHLIKTRGQQVTLRCSSQSGHNTVSWYQQALGQGPQFIFQYYREEENGRGNFPPRFSGLQFPNYSSELNVNALELDDSALYLCASSWQGRDTEAFFGQGTRLTVV.